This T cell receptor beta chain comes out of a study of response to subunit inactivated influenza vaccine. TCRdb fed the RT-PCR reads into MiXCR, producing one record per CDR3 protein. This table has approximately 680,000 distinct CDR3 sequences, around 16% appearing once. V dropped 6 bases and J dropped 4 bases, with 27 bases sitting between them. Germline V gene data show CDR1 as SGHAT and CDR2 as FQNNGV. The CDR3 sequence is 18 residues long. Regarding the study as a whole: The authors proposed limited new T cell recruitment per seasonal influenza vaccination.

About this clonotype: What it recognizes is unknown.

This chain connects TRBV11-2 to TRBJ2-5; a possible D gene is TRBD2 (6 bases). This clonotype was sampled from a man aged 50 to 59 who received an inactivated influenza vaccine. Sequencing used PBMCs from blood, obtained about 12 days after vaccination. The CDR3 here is CASSPRWGRAGIAETQYF. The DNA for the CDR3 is TGTGCCAGCAGTCCACGCTGGGGTCGGGCGGGAATCGCAGAGACCCAGTACTTC. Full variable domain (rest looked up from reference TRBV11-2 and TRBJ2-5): EAGVAQSPRYKIIEKRQSVAFWCNPISGHATLYWYQQILGQGPKLLIQFQNNGVVDDSQLPKDRFSAERLKGVDSTLKIQPAKLEDSAVYLCASSPRWGRAGIAETQYFGPGTRLLVL.